This passage covers 21 T cell receptor beta chains from one sample sequenced in a study of blood T cell repertoires in COVID-19. Measured with immunoSEQ multiplex PCR; TCRdb has only the in-frame clones, and not every one. The table records a few hundred thousand clones, roughly 80% of them present only once. Source material: PBMCs or T cells enriched from blood (not recorded which). Receptor source: a woman aged 45-65 years who had recovered from COVID-19.

J is TRBJ2-3 and V is TRBV5-1, with 14 bases lining up with TRBD2. Germline trimming cut 4 bases from V and 0 bases from J; bases unmatched to any gene: 13. CDR1 is SGHRS, CDR2 YFSETQ, per germline. The CDR3 is 20 residues long. The CDR3 spells CASSRTGTSGGVLSTDTQYF. DNA for the CDR3: TGCGCCAGCAGCCGGACCGGGACTAGCGGGGGAGTCCTTAGCACAGATACGCAGTATTTT.

This rearrangement joins TRBV20-1 to TRBJ1-1, with D hard to call. Per germline, CDR1 DFQATT and CDR2 SNEGSKA (reference sequence). The CDR3 has 11 amino acids. V lost 7 bases and J lost 3, with 9 bases in between. This CDR3 is CSVAGDTEAFF. DNA of the CDR3: TGCAGTGTGGCCGGAGACACTGAAGCTTTCTTT.

CDR3 loop: CASSQELGGRTISSTDTQYF. CDR3 DNA: TGCGCCAGCAGCCAAGAATTGGGGGGACGGACGATATCTAGCACAGATACGCAGTATTTT. The chain combines TRBV4-1 with TRBJ2-3, with D perhaps TRBD2 (6 bases). This CDR3 comprises 20 residues. Germline V gene sequence: CDR1 MGHRA, CDR2 YSYEKL. V was cut by 0 bases and J by 0 bases, with 22 bases left in between.

This clone was counted only a few times. The CDR3 nucleotides are TGTGCCTGGAGTCTGGCCAGGGCTAATGAAAAACTGTTTTTT. This gives the protein CAWSLARANEKLFF. This sequence joins TRBV30 and TRBJ1-4, with D possibly matching TRBD1 (5 bases). The V end was cut by 2 bases, the J end by 3 bases, with 10 bases between. CDR3 length: 14 amino acids. Germline CDR1 GTSNPN, CDR2 SVGIG (reference sequence).

The rearrangement uses TRBV19 and TRBJ1-1; D unclear. Trimming stripped 6 bases from V and 0 bases from J, with 8 bases between. Per germline, CDR1 LNHDA and CDR2 SQIVND (reference sequence). This CDR3 contains 13 residues. The CDR3 protein is CASSSVLNTEAFF. CDR3 nucleotides: TGTGCCAGTAGCAGTGTGTTGAACACTGAAGCTTTCTTT.

The V call is TRBV7-2, the J call TRBJ1-2; 8 bases are shared with TRBD1. Trimming cost V 5 bases and J 2 bases; bases outside gene matches: 4. There are 14 residues in the CDR3. Looked up from germline, CDR1 is SGHTA and CDR2 is FQGNSA. The CDR3 sequence is CASSDYRGNYGYTF. The DNA of the CDR3 is TGTGCCAGCAGCGATTACAGGGGGAACTATGGCTACACCTTC.

The CDR3 is CASSPLAGYLGELFF. The CDR3 DNA is TGTGCCAGCAGCCCACTAGCGGGATATCTCGGGGAGCTGTTTTTT. The V call is TRBV7-9, the J call TRBJ2-2; 10 nucleotides match TRBD2. After removal of 5 bases from V and 7 bases from J, the junction contained 7 bases not matched to a gene. The CDR3 is made up of 15 amino acids. The germline V gene encodes CDR1 SEHNR and CDR2 FQNEAQ (reference sequence).

The chain uses TRBV25-1 and TRBJ2-3; weak D call: TRBD1 (5 bases). With 3 bases removed from V and 0 bases from J, the gap between germline ends came to 19 bases. The CDR3 covers 18 residues. Germline CDR1 reads MGHDK; CDR2 reads SYGVNS. CDR3 sequence: CASSDNPAGFISTDTQYF. Here the CDR3 DNA reads TGTGCCAGCAGTGATAACCCCGCAGGGTTTATCAGCACAGATACGCAGTATTTT.

The rearrangement uses TRBV19 and TRBJ1-1; 9 nucleotides line up with TRBD1. The V and J ends lost 3 bases and 1 base, in that order; junction bases with no gene match: 3. The CDR3 has 15 residues. Germline values: CDR1 LNHDA, CDR2 SQIVND (reference sequence). CDR3 in DNA: TGTGCCAGTAGTATGGGACAGGGATGGAACACTGAAGCTTTCTTT. Protein sequence: CASSMGQGWNTEAFF.

This clone appeared a few times. CDR3 protein: CASSPLAGGSYVDEQFF. In DNA, the CDR3 is TGTGCCAGCTCACCGCTAGCGGGAGGGAGTTATGTAGATGAGCAGTTCTTC. V is TRBV18 and J is TRBJ2-1; 12 bases agree with TRBD2. V shed 3 bases and J 8 bases; nucleotides not matched to a gene: 11. The CDR3 totals 17 residues. From germline, CDR1 is KGHSH and CDR2 LQKENI.

CDR3 nucleotide sequence: TGTGCCAGCAGTGAGTTCCCGCCAGCGGGGGCGCAGGAAGGGATTGAAAAACTGTTTTTT. This encodes CASSEFPPAGAQEGIEKLFF. The rearrangement uses TRBV2 and TRBJ1-4; D perhaps matches TRBD1 (6 bases). The CDR3 has 20 amino acids. The ends were cut back, 3 bases at V and 7 bases at J, with 30 bases in the middle. From germline, CDR1 is SNHLY and CDR2 FYNNEI.

In this sample, this clone turned up once. The chain combines TRBV6-2 or TRBV6-3 with TRBJ2-7; D perhaps matches TRBD2 (5 bases). This CDR3 is built from 13 residues. The germline V gene encodes CDR1 MNHEY and CDR2 SVGEGT. V was clipped by 4 bases and J by 3 bases, with 10 bases between them. CDR3 DNA: TGTGCCAGCAGTTGGGAGAAGTACTACGAGCAGTACTTC. This encodes CASSWEKYYEQYF.

The chain joins TRBV30 to TRBJ2-1; 8 bases are a match to TRBD1. CDR1 and CDR2 (germline): GTSNPN, SVGIG (reference sequence). With V trimmed by 8 bases and J by 9 bases, 6 bases remained unmatched. The CDR3 length is 11 residues. CDR3 DNA sequence: TGTGCCAGAGGACAGGGTGGTGAGCAGTTCTTC. Translating gives CARGQGGEQFF.

The gene calls are TRBV3-1 (or the pseudogene TRBV3-2) and TRBJ2-1, with 8 bases that match TRBD2. This CDR3 is 15 amino acids long. Germline-derived CDR1 and CDR2 are LGHDT and YNNKEL (reference sequence). V was pared by 3 bases and J by 4 bases, with 5 bases of the junction left unmatched. The CDR3 coding sequence is TGTGCCAGCAGCCAGTCCGGGGGGGCATACAATGAGCAGTTCTTC. Translating it yields CASSQSGGAYNEQFF.

The rearrangement uses TRBV12-3 or TRBV12-4 and TRBJ1-2; TRBD1 aligns across 7 bases. The J segment lost 6 bases and the V segment lost 5 bases, leaving 6 bases of the junction unmatched. The CDR3 has 13 residues. The CDR3 loop is CASSVTGLDGYTF. As DNA, the CDR3 is TGTGCCAGCAGTGTGACAGGGCTGGATGGCTACACCTTC.

The J gene is TRBJ1-4, the V gene TRBV21-1. TRBV21-1 is a documented pseudogene. The CDR3 runs to 14 residues. In DNA, the CDR3 is TGTGCCAGCAGCAATCGGGGAACTAATGAAAAACTGTTTTTT. Its translation is CASSNRGTNEKLFF.

The V call is TRBV3-1 (or the pseudogene TRBV3-2), the J call TRBJ1-1; D perhaps matches TRBD1 (6 bases). Trimming took off 3 bases at V and 6 bases at J, with 11 bases between the two ends. The CDR3 has 13 residues. Germline V gene lookup returns CDR1 LGHDT and CDR2 YNNKEL (reference sequence). DNA of the CDR3: TGTGCCAGCAGCCACTTACAGGGCTCTGAAGCTTTCTTT. It translates to CASSHLQGSEAFF.

The chain links TRBV13 to TRBJ1-2; TRBD1 aligns across 8 bases. Germline V gene lookup returns CDR1 PRHDT and CDR2 FYEKMQ (reference sequence). Trimming took 6 bases from V and 7 from J; bases not matched to a gene: 13. The CDR3 has 15 amino acids. The DNA of the CDR3 is TGTGCCAGCAGGTACGGGGGAACAGGGGGAAGTGGCTACACCTTC. Amino acids: CASRYGGTGGSGYTF.

The chain uses TRBV14 and TRBJ2-3; weak D call: TRBD2 (6 bases). The V and J ends lost 3 bases and 2 bases respectively, with 12 bases between them. This CDR3 contains 15 residues. Germline V CDR1 and CDR2: SGHDN, FVKESK. The CDR3 reads CASSHPGLPTDTQYF. The DNA of the CDR3 is TGTGCCAGCAGCCACCCGGGACTCCCCACAGATACGCAGTATTTT.

This chain uses TRBV6-1 with TRBJ1-2, with TRBD1 matching over 8 bases. The CDR3 spans 13 residues. V trimming: 3 bases; J trimming: 7 bases; junction bases outside the gene matches: 4. The germline V gene has CDR1 MNHNS and CDR2 SASEGT. This chain's CDR3 is CASSEATGVGYTF. As DNA, the CDR3 is TGTGCCAGCAGTGAGGCGACAGGGGTTGGCTACACCTTC.

The CDR3 sequence: CASSSVEGAPYNSPLHF. CDR3 bases: TGTGCCAGCAGCTCCGTGGAGGGGGCGCCCTATAATTCACCCCTCCACTTT. J is TRBJ1-6 and V is TRBV6-2 or TRBV6-3; TRBD1 agrees at 7 bases. Germline CDR1 MNHEY, CDR2 SVGEGT. This CDR3 is 17 amino acids long. V was pared by 6 bases and J by 2 bases, with 10 bases of the junction left unmatched.